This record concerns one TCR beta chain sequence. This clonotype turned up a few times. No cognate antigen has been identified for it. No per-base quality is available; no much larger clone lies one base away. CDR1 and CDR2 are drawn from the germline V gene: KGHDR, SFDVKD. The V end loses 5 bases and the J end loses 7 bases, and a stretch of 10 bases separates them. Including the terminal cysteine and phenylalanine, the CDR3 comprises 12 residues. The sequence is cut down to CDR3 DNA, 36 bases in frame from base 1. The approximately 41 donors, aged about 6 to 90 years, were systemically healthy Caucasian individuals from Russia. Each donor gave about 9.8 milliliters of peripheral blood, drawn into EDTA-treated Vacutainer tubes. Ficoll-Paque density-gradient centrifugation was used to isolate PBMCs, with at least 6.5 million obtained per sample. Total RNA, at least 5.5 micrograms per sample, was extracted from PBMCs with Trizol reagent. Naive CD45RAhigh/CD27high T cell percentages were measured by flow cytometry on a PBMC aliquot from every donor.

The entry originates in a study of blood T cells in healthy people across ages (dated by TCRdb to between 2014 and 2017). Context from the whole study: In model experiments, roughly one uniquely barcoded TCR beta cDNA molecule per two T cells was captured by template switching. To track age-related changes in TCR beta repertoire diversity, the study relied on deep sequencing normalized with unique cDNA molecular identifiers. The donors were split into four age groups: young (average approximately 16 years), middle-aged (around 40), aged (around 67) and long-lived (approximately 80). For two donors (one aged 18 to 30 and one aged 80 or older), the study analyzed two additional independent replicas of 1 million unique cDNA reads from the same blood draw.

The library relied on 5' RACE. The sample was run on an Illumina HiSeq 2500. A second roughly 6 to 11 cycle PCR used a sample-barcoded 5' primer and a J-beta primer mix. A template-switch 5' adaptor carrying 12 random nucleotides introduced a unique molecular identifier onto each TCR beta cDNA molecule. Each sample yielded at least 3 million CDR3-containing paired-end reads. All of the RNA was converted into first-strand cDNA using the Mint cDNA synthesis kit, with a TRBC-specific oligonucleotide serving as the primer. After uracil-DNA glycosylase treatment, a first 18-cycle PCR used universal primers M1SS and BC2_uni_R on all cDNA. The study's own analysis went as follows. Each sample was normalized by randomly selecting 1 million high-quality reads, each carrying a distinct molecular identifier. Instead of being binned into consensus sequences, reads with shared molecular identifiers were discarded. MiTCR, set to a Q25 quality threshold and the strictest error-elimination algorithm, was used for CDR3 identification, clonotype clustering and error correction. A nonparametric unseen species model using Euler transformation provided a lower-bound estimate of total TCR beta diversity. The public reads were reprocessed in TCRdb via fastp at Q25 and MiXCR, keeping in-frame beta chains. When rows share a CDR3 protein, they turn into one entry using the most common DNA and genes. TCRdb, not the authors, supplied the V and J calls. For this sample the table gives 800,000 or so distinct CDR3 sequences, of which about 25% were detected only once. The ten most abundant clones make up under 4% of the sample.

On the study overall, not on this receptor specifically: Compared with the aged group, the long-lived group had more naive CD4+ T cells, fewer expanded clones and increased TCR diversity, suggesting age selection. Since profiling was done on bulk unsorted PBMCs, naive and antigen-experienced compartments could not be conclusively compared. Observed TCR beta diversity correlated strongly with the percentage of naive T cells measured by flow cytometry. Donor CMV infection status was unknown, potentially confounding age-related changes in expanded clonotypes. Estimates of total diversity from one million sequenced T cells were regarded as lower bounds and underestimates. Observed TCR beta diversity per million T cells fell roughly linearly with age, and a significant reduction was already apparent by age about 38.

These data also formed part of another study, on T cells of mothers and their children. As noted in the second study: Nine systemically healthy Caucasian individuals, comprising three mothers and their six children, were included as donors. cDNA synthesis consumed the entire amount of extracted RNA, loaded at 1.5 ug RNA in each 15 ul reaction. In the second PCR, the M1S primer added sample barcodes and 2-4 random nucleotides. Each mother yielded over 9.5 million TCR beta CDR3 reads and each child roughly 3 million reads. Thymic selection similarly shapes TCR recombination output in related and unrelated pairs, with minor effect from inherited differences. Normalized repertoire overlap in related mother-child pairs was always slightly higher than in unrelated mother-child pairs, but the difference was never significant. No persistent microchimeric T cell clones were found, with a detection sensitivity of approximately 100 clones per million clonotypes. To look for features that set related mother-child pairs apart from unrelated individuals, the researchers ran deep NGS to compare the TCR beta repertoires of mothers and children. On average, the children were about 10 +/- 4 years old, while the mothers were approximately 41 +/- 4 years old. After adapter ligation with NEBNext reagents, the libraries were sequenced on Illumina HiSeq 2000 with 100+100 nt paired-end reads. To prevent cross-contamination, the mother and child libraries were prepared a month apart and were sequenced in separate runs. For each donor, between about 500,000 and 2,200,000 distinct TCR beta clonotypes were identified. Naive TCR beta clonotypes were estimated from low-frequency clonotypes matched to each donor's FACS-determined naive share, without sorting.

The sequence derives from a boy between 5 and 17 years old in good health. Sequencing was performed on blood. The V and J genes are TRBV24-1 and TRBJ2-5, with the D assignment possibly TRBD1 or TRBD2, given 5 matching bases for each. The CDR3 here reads CATSARDGTQYF. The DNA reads TGTGCCACCAGTGCGAGGGACGGGACCCAGTACTTC.